The present T cell receptor beta chain was sequenced within a study of cytomegalovirus exposure and HLA in healthy donors. The PCR made use of 60 Vbeta and 13 Jbeta primers. Measured with immunoSEQ multiplex PCR; TCRdb has only the in-frame clones, and not every one. The table includes about 82,000 clones, about 78% detected once. This CDR3 comprises 14 residues. V gave up 5 bases and J gave up 6 bases, with 13 bases separating them. Germline CDR1 and CDR2: SGHAT and FQNNGV. This clone came up a few times. The receptor was isolated from a man aged 50-60 years in good health and CMV-seronegative. The sequenced sample consisted of PBMCs. The chain has TRBV11-2 and TRBJ2-2, with a tentative D call TRBD1 (6 bases). The chain's CDR3 is CASSLRDIPGELFF. The CDR3 DNA follows: TGTGCCAGCAGCCTCCGGGACATTCCCGGGGAGCTGTTTTTT.